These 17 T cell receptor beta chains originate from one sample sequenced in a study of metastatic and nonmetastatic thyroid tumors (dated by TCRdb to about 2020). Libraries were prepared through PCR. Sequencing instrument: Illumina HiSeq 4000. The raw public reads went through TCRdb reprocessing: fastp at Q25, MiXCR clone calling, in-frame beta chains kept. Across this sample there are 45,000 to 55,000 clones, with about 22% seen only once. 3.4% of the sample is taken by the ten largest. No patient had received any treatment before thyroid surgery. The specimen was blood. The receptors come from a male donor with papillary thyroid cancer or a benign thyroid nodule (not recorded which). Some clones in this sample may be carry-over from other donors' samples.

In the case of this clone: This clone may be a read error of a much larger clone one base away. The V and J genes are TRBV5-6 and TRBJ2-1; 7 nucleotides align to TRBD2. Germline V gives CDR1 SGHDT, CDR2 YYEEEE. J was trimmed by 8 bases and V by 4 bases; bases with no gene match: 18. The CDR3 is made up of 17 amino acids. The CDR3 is CASSAGVGIAEVHEQFF. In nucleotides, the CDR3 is TGTGCCAGCAGCGCGGGAGTGGGAATAGCGGAGGTTCATGAGCAGTTCTTC.

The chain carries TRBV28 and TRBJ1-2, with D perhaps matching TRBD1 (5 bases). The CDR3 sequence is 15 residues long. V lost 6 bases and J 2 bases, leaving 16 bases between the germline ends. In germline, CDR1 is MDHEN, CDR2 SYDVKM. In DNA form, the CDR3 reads TGTGCCAGCAGCCCCCTCGGGGCATCGAACTATGGCTACACCTTC. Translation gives CASSPLGASNYGYTF.

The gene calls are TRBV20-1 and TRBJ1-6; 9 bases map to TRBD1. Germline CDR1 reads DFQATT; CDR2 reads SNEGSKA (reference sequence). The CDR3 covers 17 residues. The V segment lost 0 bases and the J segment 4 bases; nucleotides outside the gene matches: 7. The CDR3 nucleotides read TGCAGTGCTAGAGATCTCGACAGGGGGGCATATAATTCACCCCTCCACTTT. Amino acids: CSARDLDRGAYNSPLHF.

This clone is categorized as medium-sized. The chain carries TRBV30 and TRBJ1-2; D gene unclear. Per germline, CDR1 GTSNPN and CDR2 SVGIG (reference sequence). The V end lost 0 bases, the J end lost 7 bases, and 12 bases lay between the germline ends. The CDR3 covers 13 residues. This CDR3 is CAWSVGLGSGYTF. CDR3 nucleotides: TGTGCCTGGAGTGTAGGCCTTGGGAGTGGCTACACCTTC.

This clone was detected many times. This CDR3 reads CASSLVAGGAGQFF. CDR3 nucleotides: TGCGCCAGCAGCTTGGTAGCAGGGGGTGCGGGACAGTTCTTC. The chain combines TRBV5-1 with TRBJ2-1; D is perhaps TRBD1 (7 bases). There are 14 residues in the CDR3. V lost 0 bases to trimming and J lost 13 bases, with 17 bases between them. CDR1 and CDR2 (germline): SGHRS, YFSETQ. Using reference TRBV5-1 and TRBJ2-1 for the parts outside the CDR3, the full variable domain is KAGVTQTPRYLIKTRGQQVTLSCSPISGHRSVSWYQQTPGQGLQFLFEYFSETQRNKGNFPGRFSGRQFSNSRSEMNVSTLELGDSALYLCASSLVAGGAGQFFGPGTRLTVL.

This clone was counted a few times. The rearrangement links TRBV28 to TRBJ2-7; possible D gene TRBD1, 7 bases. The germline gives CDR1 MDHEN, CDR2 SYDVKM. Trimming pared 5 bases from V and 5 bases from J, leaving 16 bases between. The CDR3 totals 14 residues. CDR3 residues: CASSHGGRGDEQYF. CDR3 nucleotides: TGTGCCAGCAGTCATGGAGGCAGGGGGGACGAGCAGTACTTC.

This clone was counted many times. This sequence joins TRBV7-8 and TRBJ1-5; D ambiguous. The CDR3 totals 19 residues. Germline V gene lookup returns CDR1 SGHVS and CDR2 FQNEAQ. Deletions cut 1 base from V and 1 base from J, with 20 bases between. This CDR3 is CASSLVLRPEISSNQPQHF. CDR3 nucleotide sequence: TGTGCCAGCAGCTTAGTCCTACGACCCGAAATATCGAGCAATCAGCCCCAGCATTTT.

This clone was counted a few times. The CDR3: CASQGGRGRYEQYF. In nucleotides, the CDR3 is TGTGCCAGCCAAGGCGGCAGGGGGAGGTACGAGCAGTACTTC. This chain joins TRBV2 and TRBJ2-7, with D perhaps TRBD1 (7 bases). The germline gives CDR1 SNHLY, CDR2 FYNNEI. V gave up 8 bases and J gave up 4 bases, with 18 bases separating them. There are 14 residues in the CDR3.

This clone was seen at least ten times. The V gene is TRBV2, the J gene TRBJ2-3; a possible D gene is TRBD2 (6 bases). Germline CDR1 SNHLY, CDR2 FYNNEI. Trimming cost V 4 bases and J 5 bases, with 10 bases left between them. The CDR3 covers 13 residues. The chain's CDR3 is CASSVRAGDTQYF. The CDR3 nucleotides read TGTGCCAGCAGTGTCAGAGCGGGAGATACGCAGTATTTT.

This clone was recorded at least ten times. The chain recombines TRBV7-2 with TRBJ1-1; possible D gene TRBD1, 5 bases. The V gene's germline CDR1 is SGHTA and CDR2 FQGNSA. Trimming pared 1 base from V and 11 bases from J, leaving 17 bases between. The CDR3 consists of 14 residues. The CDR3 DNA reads TGTGCCAGCAGCTTAGGATGGGGGGATCCTTCGGCTTTCTTT. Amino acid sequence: CASSLGWGDPSAFF.

The CDR3 is CAWSEGVVNTEAFF. DNA of the CDR3: TGTGCCTGGAGTGAGGGGGTAGTAAACACTGAAGCTTTCTTT. The rearrangement joins TRBV30 to TRBJ1-1; tentative D call: TRBD1 (6 bases). CDR3 length: 14 amino acids. Germline V gene data show CDR1 as GTSNPN and CDR2 as SVGIG (reference sequence). V was clipped by 1 base and J by 2 bases, with 11 bases between them.

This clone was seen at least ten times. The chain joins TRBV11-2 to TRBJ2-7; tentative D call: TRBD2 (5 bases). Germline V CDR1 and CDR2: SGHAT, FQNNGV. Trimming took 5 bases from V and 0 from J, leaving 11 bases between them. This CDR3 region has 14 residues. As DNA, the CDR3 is TGTGCCAGCAGCCGAGGGATCGTCTCCTACGAGCAGTACTTC. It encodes CASSRGIVSYEQYF. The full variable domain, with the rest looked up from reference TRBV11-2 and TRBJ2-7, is EAGVAQSPRYKIIEKRQSVAFWCNPISGHATLYWYQQILGQGPKLLIQFQNNGVVDDSQLPKDRFSAERLKGVDSTLKIQPAKLEDSAVYLCASSRGIVSYEQYFGPGTRLTVT.

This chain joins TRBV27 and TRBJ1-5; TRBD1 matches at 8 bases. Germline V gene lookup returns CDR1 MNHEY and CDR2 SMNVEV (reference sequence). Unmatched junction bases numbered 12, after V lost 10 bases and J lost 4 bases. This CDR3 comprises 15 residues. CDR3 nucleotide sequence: TGTGCCACCAAAGGACGGACAGGGACGAATCAGCCCCAGCATTTT. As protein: CATKGRTGTNQPQHF.

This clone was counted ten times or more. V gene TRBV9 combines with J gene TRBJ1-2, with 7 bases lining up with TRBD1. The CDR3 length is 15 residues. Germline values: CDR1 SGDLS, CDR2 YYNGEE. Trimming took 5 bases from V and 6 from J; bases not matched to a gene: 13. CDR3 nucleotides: TGTGCCAGCAGTCCAATGGGACAGATTGTCCATGGCTACACCTTC. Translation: CASSPMGQIVHGYTF.

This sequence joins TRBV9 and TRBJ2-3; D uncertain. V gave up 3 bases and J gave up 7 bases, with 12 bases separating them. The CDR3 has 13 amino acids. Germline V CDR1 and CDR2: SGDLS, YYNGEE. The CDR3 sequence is CASSARYGHTQYF. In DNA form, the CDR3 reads TGTGCCAGCAGCGCCAGATACGGTCATACGCAGTATTTT.

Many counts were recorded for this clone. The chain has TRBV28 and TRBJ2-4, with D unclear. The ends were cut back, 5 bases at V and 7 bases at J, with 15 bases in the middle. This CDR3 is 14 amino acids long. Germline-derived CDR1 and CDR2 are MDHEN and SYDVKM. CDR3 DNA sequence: TGTGCCAGCAGTCCCCGCAGGCTACTCAACATTCAGTACTTC. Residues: CASSPRRLLNIQYF.

The CDR3 region is CASSIEGAHSNQPQHF. The CDR3 bases are TGTGCCAGTAGTATTGAGGGGGCTCATAGCAATCAGCCCCAGCATTTT. The chain carries TRBV19 and TRBJ1-5, with TRBD1 matching 7 bases. V shed 3 bases and J 0 bases; nucleotides not matched to a gene: 5. The CDR3 is made up of 16 amino acids. CDR1 is LNHDA, CDR2 SQIVND, per germline (reference sequence).